The 17 T cell receptor beta chains below all came from one sample that was sequenced in a study of beta chain features in type 1 diabetes. General observations from the study: All four CD4+ subsets of Type 1 diabetes patients contained TCRB CDR3s that were moderately but significantly shorter.

No antigen has been identified for these receptors. cDNA synthesis used the whole RNA isolate, giving expressed TCRB sequences. The method was immunoSEQ multiplex PCR; TCRdb's version includes in-frame clones alone and lacks a portion of them. The profile covers 600,000 to 700,000 clones, with around 12% appearing a single time and around 0.12% taken by the ten largest. Source material: naive CD4+ T cells from blood. All receptors come from a man aged 30 to 39 with type 1 diabetes.

The rearrangement joins TRBV19 to TRBJ1-5, with a tentative D call TRBD1 (6 bases). V lost 8 bases and J lost 0, with 14 bases in between. The CDR3 covers 15 residues. Germline V lookup: CDR1 LNHDA, CDR2 SQIVND (reference sequence). The CDR3 spells CASLGQIYSNQPQHF. The CDR3 DNA reads TGTGCCAGTCTTGGACAGATCTATAGCAATCAGCCCCAGCATTTT.

This clone was seen only a few times. The rearrangement links TRBV4-3 to TRBJ2-4; 8 nucleotides agree with TRBD2. CDR3 size: 16 residues. CDR1 and CDR2 from the germline V gene are LGHNA and YSLEER. V lost 1 base to trimming and J lost 1 base; unmatched junction nucleotides: 3. CDR3 in DNA: TGCGCCAGCAGCCAAGCCGGCGGGGGGGCCAAAAACATTCAGTACTTC. This sequence encodes CASSQAGGGAKNIQYF.

V usage is TRBV5-4 and J usage is TRBJ2-1; 7 bases line up with TRBD1. The CDR3 sequence is 13 residues long. V was pared by 6 bases and J by 3 bases, with 3 bases of the junction left unmatched. The germline CDR1 and CDR2 sequences are SGHNT and YYREEE (reference sequence). This chain's CDR3 is CASTPGGYNEQFF. The CDR3 DNA reads TGTGCCAGCACCCCAGGGGGCTACAATGAGCAGTTCTTC.

In this sample, this clone turned up a few times. This chain links TRBV18 with TRBJ1-3; no firm D call. Per germline, CDR1 KGHSH and CDR2 LQKENI. The V gene lost 2 bases and the J gene lost 2 bases, with 7 bases spanning the gap. The CDR3 is 14 residues long. In DNA, the CDR3 is TGTGCCAGCTCACCAGGGGTTGCTGGAAACACCATATATTTT. This codes for CASSPGVAGNTIYF.

V gene TRBV6-5 combines with J gene TRBJ2-5; 10 bases match TRBD1. Looked up from germline, CDR1 is MNHEY and CDR2 is SVGAGI. J lost 3 bases, V lost 4 bases, and 8 bases had no gene match. CDR3 length equals 16 residues. As DNA, the CDR3 is TGTGCCAGCAGTTTCCACCCTGGGACAGGGGAAGAGACCCAGTACTTC. Its translation is CASSFHPGTGEETQYF.

The chain links TRBV30 to TRBJ1-3, with 7 bases fitting TRBD1. The CDR3 is made up of 14 amino acids. Trimming removed 2 bases from V and 2 bases from J; junction bases left unmatched: 3. Germline V CDR1 and CDR2: GTSNPN, SVGIG (reference sequence). The CDR3 DNA follows: TGTGCCTGGAGTCTCCAGGGGGCTGGAAACACCATATATTTT. Its protein is CAWSLQGAGNTIYF.

This rearrangement joins TRBV12-5 to TRBJ1-6; D is unclear. Trimming took 4 bases from V and 7 from J, leaving 20 bases between them. Germline-derived CDR1 and CDR2 are LGHNT and FRNRAP. The CDR3 totals 17 residues. In DNA form, the CDR3 reads TGTGCTAGTGGTTCACACCGGACCTCGGACGTAAATTCACCCCTCCACTTT. Its translation is CASGSHRTSDVNSPLHF.

This clone has just a few counts. This CDR3 is CASSQGAGVGAETQYF. DNA for the CDR3: TGCGCCAGCAGCCAAGGGGCAGGGGTTGGGGCAGAGACCCAGTACTTC. This sequence joins TRBV4-3 and TRBJ2-5; maybe TRBD1 (6 bases). V gave up 1 base and J gave up 4 bases, with 16 bases separating them. Germline V gene lookup returns CDR1 LGHNA and CDR2 YSLEER. This CDR3 has 16 residues.

The sample holds a few counts of this clone. The V gene is TRBV29-1, the J gene TRBJ1-1, with TRBD1 as a possible D gene (6 bases). The CDR3 runs 13 residues. Germline-derived CDR1 and CDR2 are SQVTM and ANQGSEA. Trimming stripped 6 bases from V and 2 bases from J, with 13 bases between. The CDR3 coding sequence is TGCAGCGTCCGGACAGTCTTAAACACTGAAGCTTTCTTT. Translated: CSVRTVLNTEAFF.

The rearrangement joins TRBV6-1 to TRBJ2-7; 7 nucleotides agree with TRBD1. Germline-derived CDR1 and CDR2 are MNHNS and SASEGT. Trimming cost V 7 bases and J 2 bases; bases outside gene matches: 11. The CDR3 length is 15 residues. The DNA for the CDR3 is TGTGCCAGCACCTACAGGGGACAGCCGACCTACGAGCAGTACTTC. It specifies CASTYRGQPTYEQYF.

This chain uses TRBV13 with TRBJ1-2, with a tentative D call TRBD1 (5 bases). Trimming removed 0 bases from V and 7 bases from J, with 12 bases in between. The CDR3 contains 14 residues. Germline V gene lookup returns CDR1 PRHDT and CDR2 FYEKMQ (reference sequence). The CDR3 reads CASSLGLGEIGYTF. The DNA of the CDR3 is TGTGCCAGCAGCTTAGGCTTGGGGGAGATTGGCTACACCTTC.

This clone was recorded a few times. Other DNA sequences in this sample translate to the same CDR3. The rearrangement uses TRBV6-5 and TRBJ1-2; 8 bases map to TRBD1. The length of the CDR3 is 14 residues. The ends lost 2 bases at V and 5 bases at J; junction bases unmatched: 4. Per germline, CDR1 MNHEY and CDR2 SVGAGI. CDR3 coding DNA: TGTGCCAGCAGTTACACAGGGGGATCTTATGGCTACACCTTC. It yields the protein CASSYTGGSYGYTF.

The chain combines TRBV5-1 with TRBJ1-2; D gene uncertain. Deletions cut 3 bases from V and 4 bases from J, with 16 bases between. The CDR3 spans 15 residues. Germline V gene data show CDR1 as SGHRS and CDR2 as YFSETQ. The CDR3 DNA follows: TGCGCCAGCAGCTATGACGGGAATTTGGGCTATGGCTACACCTTC. Its translation: CASSYDGNLGYGYTF.

This clone was seen more than once but under ten times. This chain joins TRBV2 and TRBJ2-4, with D possibly matching TRBD1 (5 bases). V lost 3 bases, J lost 8 bases, and 8 bases lay in between. The CDR3 has 12 amino acids. Per the germline V gene, CDR1 is SNHLY and CDR2 is FYNNEI. As DNA, the CDR3 is TGTGCCAGCAGTGAGGGGCCTTACATTCAGTACTTC. Its translation: CASSEGPYIQYF.

The J gene is TRBJ1-4, the V gene TRBV7-9, with 8 bases that match TRBD1. Germline V CDR1 and CDR2: SEHNR, FQNEAQ (reference sequence). This CDR3 is built from 15 residues. V shed 5 bases and J 8 bases; nucleotides not matched to a gene: 10. CDR3 nucleotides: TGTGCCAGCAGCCCAGGACAGGGTTTAGGGGAAAAACTGTTTTTT. Protein sequence: CASSPGQGLGEKLFF.

This chain links TRBV29-1 with TRBJ2-1; 8 bases match TRBD1. The CDR3 is made up of 13 amino acids. The V segment lost 6 bases and the J segment 5 bases; nucleotides outside the gene matches: 6. Germline lookup yields CDR1 SQVTM and CDR2 ANQGSEA. The chain's CDR3 is CSVEMTGDNEQFF. DNA of the CDR3: TGCAGCGTAGAAATGACAGGGGACAATGAGCAGTTCTTC.

This clone was seen a few times. V and J are TRBV7-2 and TRBJ1-3, with D uncertain. V dropped 6 bases and J dropped 1 base, with 4 bases sitting between them. The germline V gene has CDR1 SGHTA and CDR2 FQGNSA. The CDR3 length is 12 residues. The CDR3 sequence is CASRISGNTIYF. CDR3 sequence (DNA): TGTGCCAGCAGAATTTCTGGAAACACCATATATTTT.